The entry below describes one T cell receptor (beta chain). There is no known antigen for this receptor. No much larger clone is present one base from it, and per-base qualities are unavailable. This sample is part of a study of blood T cell repertoires in COVID-19 (dated by TCRdb to about 2020). With regard to the full study: Samples from collaborators originated in the United States, Italy and Spain and spanned both the acute and convalescent phases of COVID-19. Where available, HLA class I and class II types were obtained from metadata supplied by the sample provider rather than from assay-based typing. The samples were drawn from two sources: the first 160 participants of the ongoing ImmuneRACE study, and 1,254 subjects contributed by 6 global collaborators. Sample metadata almost always included a de-identified subject ID, COVID-19 status, age in years and sex. The material from the prospective study consisted of cDNA or gDNA derived from T cells, B-cell-depleted T cells, or PBMCs. Deeply sampled blood TCRbeta repertoires from subjects exposed to, actively infected with, or recovered from COVID-19 were included in the dataset. The repertoires were released in a freely available public database meant as a resource for research on the immune response to SARS-CoV-2.

Germline trimming: 2 bases from V, 7 bases from J; junction bases outside gene matches: 1. The CDR3, cysteine through phenylalanine, is 14 amino acids long. Of all the DNA, just the CDR3 is kept, 42 bases in frame from base 1. The immunoSEQ Assay, a bias-controlled multiplex PCR, was used to amplify TCRbeta CDR3 regions from genomic DNA. The authors' analysis ran thus. The number of nucleated cells in each sample was estimated by amplification of reference gene primers within the assay. Sequence reads were collapsed and filtered to measure the absolute abundance of every unique TCRbeta CDR3 rearrangement. For each sample, productive Simpson clonality was calculated by taking the square root of Simpson's diversity index across productive rearrangements. Imported from immuneACCESS, the table was reduced by TCRdb to in-frame sequences with V and J called. These copies leave out some clones; in studies compared against another copy, an unresolved V gene accounts for under half, and the cause of the remainder is not known. V, J and clone size derive from that table, while D and trimming were established from the DNA sequence. In this sample the table shows fewer than 600,000 clones, 88% of which occur a single time. The ten largest make up less than 2% of the sample.

The investigation overall reported the following: Clinical and demographic metadata were provided uncurated, with the amount varying by source and participant.

Participants in the prospective study were aged about 18 to 89 years, lived in about two dozen United States geographic areas, and enrolled through a virtual design. To assign participants to cohorts, the prospective study relied on clinical history that participants themselves reported in a screening survey and a study questionnaire. Recovered participants in ImmuneRACE Cohort 3 were defined by two consecutive negative NP/OP PCR tests, clearance by a healthcare professional, or resolution of symptoms. In the prospective study, whole blood, serum and a nasopharyngeal or oropharyngeal swab were collected from each participant by mobile phlebotomists. Over a 2-month period, participants in the prospective study had the option of providing additional blood draws and questionnaires. Blood samples from the prospective study were shipped frozen or at room temperature prior to DNA extraction.

The receptor was isolated from a woman between 40 and 50 years old who had recovered from COVID-19. The source material was PBMCs or T cells enriched from blood (not recorded which). The chain is made from TRBV23-1 and TRBJ2-1; 11 bases in the middle match TRBD2. TRBV23-1 is classed as an ORF, of uncertain function. The sequenced DNA is TGCGCCAGCAGTCAACTAGCGGGAGGAAATGAGCAGTTCTTC. Its protein reads: CASSQLAGGNEQFF.